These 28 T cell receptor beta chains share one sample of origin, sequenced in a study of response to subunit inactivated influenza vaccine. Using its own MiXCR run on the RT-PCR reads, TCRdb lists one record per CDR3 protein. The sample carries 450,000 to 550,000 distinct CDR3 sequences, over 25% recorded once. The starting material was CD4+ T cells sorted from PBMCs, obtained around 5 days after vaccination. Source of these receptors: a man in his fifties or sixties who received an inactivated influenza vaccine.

The CDR3 protein is CASRAGGVGSPLHF. CDR3 coding DNA: TGTGCCAGCCGGGCAGGGGGAGTTGGTTCACCCCTCCACTTT. The V call is TRBV12-3 or TRBV12-4, the J call TRBJ1-6; 7 bases line up with TRBD1. This CDR3 spans 14 amino acids. After removal of 8 bases from V and 9 bases from J, the junction contained 10 bases not matched to a gene.

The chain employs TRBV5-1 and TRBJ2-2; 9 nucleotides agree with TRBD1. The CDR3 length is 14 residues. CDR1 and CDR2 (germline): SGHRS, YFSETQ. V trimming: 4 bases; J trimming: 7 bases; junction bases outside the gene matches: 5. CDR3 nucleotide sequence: TGCGCCAGCAGCATACAGGGGGCGGACGGGGAGCTGTTTTTT. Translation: CASSIQGADGELFF.

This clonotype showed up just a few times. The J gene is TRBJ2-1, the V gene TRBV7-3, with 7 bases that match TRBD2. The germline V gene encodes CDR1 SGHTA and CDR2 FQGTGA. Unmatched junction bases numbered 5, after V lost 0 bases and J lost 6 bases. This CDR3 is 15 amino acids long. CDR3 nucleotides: TGTGCCAGCAGCTTAACGGCGGGAGCCCTCAATGAGCAGTTCTTC. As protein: CASSLTAGALNEQFF.

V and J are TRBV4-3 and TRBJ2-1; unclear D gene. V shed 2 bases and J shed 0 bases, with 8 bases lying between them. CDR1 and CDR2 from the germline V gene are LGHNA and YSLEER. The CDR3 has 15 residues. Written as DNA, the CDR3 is TGCGCCAGCAGCCAACAGTATAGCTCCTACAATGAGCAGTTCTTC. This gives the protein CASSQQYSSYNEQFF.

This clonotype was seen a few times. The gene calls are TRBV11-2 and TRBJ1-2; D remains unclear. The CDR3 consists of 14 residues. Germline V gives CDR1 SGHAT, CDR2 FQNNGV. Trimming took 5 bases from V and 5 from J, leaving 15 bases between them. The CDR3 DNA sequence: TGTGCCAGCAGCACTCGGACCAACGCTTATGGCTACACCTTC. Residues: CASSTRTNAYGYTF.

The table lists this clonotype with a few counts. This CDR3 is CASSSTGPGNTIYF. In DNA form, the CDR3 reads TGTGCCAGCAGTTCGACAGGGCCTGGAAACACCATATATTTT. V is TRBV12-3 or TRBV12-4 and J is TRBJ1-3; 7 bases line up with TRBD1. V lost 4 bases to trimming and J lost 2 bases; unmatched junction nucleotides: 2. The CDR3 covers 14 residues.

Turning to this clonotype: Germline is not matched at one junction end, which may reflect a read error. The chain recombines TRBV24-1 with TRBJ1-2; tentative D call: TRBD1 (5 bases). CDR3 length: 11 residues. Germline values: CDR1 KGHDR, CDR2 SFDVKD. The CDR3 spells CATSDHEPGAF. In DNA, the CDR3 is TGTGCCACCAGTGACCATGAGCCGGGGGCCTTC.

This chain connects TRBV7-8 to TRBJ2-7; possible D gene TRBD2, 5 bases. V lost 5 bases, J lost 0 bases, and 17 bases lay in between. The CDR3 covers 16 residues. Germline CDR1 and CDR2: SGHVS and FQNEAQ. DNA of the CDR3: TGTGCCAGCAGCCTCCGCGGGCAGGTCCTCTCCTACGAGCAGTACTTC. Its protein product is CASSLRGQVLSYEQYF.

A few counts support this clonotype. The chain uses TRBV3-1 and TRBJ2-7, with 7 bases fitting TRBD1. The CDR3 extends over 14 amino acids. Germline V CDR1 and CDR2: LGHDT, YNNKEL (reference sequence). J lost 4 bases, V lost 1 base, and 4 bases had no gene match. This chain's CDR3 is CASSQVRGSYEQYF. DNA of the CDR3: TGTGCCAGCAGCCAAGTCAGGGGGTCTTACGAGCAGTACTTC.

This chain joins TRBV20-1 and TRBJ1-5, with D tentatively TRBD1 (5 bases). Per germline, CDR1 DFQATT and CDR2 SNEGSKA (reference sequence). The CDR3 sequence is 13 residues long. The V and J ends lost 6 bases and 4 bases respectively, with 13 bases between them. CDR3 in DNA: TGCAGTGCCTCGACAGATACAAATCAGCCCCAGCATTTT. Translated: CSASTDTNQPQHF.

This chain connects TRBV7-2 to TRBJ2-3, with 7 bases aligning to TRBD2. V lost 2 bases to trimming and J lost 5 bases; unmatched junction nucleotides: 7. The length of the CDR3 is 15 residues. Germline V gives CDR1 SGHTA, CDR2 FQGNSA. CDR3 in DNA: TGTGCCAGCAGCTTACTGAGTGGGGGGGGAGATACGCAGTATTTT. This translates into CASSLLSGGGDTQYF.

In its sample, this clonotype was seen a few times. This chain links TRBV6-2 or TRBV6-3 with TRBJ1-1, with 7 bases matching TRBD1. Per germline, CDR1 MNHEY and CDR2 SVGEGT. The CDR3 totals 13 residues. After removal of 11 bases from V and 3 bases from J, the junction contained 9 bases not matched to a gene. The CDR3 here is CASRGSGDTEAFF. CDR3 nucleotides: TGTGCCTCCAGGGGGTCGGGGGACACTGAAGCTTTCTTT.

CDR3 sequence: CASSLPTGNTGNTIYF. For the CDR3, the DNA is TGTGCCAGCAGCTTGCCGACAGGGAATACTGGAAACACCATATATTTT. The chain uses TRBV5-6 and TRBJ1-3, with 7 bases lining up with TRBD1. Germline CDR1 SGHDT, CDR2 YYEEEE. This CDR3 contains 16 residues. V shed 1 base and J 2 bases; nucleotides not matched to a gene: 6.

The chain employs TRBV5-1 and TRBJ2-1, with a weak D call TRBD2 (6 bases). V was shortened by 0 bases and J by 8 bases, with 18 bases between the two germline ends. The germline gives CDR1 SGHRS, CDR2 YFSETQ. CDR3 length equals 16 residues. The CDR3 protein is CASSLVLLAGFDEQFF. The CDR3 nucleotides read TGCGCCAGCAGCTTGGTATTACTGGCGGGATTTGATGAGCAGTTCTTC.

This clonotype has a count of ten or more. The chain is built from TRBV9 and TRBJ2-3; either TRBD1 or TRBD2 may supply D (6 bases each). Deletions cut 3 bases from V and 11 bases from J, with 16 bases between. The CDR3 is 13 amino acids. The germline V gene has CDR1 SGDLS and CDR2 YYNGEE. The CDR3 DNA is TGTGCCAGCAGCGAAAGCGGAAAGGGGGGGCAGTATTTT. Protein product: CASSESGKGGQYF.

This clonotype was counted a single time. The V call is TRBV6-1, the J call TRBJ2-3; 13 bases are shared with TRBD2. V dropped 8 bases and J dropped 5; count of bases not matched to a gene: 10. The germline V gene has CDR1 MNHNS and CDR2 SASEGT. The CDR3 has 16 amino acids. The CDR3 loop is CASYSGTSGIGDTQYF. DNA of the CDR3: TGTGCCAGCTACTCAGGGACTAGCGGGATCGGAGATACGCAGTATTTT.

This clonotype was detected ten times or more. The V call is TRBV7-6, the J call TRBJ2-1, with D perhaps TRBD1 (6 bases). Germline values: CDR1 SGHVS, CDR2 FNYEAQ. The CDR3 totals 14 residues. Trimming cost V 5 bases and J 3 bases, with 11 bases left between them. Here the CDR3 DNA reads TGTGCCAGCAGCAATGGGGGACACTACAATGAGCAGTTCTTC. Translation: CASSNGGHYNEQFF.

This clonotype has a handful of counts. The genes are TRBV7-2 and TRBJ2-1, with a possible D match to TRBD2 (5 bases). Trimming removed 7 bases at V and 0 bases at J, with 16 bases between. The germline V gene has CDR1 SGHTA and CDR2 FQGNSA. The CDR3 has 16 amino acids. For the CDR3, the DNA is TGTGCCAGCACCCGGGTCGCCGGGAACTCCTACAATGAGCAGTTCTTC. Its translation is CASTRVAGNSYNEQFF.

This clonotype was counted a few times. The DNA of the CDR3 is TGTGCCAGCAGCTGGGACTTTGGGGCCAACGTCCTGACTTTC. Its translation is CASSWDFGANVLTF. V gene TRBV5-6 combines with J gene TRBJ2-6, with D maybe TRBD2 (6 bases). There are 14 residues in the CDR3. Germline CDR1 reads SGHDT; CDR2 reads YYEEEE. Trimming cost V 3 bases and J 3 bases, with 7 bases left between them.

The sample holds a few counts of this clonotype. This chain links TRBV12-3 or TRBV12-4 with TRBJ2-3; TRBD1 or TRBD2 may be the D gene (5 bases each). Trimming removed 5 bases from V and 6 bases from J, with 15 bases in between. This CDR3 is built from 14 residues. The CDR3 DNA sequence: TGTGCCAGCAGTCCCCGGGCAGGGAGTGATACGCAGTATTTT. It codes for CASSPRAGSDTQYF.

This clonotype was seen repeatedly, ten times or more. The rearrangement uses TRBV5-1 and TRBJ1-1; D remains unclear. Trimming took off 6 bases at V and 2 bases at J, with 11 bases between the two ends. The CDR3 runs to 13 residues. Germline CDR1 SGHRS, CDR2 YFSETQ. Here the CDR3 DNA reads TGCGCCAGCACCAGACCGGGAAACACTGAAGCTTTCTTT. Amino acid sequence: CASTRPGNTEAFF.

The CDR3 spells CASSLRLQAYGYTF. Here the CDR3 DNA reads TGTGCCAGCAGCTTACGTCTCCAGGCCTATGGCTACACCTTC. The chain recombines TRBV11-2 with TRBJ1-2, with D unresolved. The CDR3 sequence is 14 residues long. V was shortened by 2 bases and J by 4 bases, with 11 bases between the two germline ends. CDR1 is SGHAT, CDR2 FQNNGV, per germline.

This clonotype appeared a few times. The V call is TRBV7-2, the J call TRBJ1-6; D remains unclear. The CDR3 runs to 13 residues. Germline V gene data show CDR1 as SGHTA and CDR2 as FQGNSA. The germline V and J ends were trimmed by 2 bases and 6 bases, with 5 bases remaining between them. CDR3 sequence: CASSLQINSPLHF. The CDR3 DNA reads TGTGCCAGCAGCTTACAGATTAATTCACCCCTCCACTTT.

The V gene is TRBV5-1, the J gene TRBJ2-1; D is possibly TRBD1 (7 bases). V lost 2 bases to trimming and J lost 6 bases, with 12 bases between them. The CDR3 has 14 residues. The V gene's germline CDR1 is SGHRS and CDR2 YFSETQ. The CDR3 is CASSFSQGGNEQFF. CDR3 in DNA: TGCGCCAGCAGCTTTAGCCAGGGGGGCAATGAGCAGTTCTTC.

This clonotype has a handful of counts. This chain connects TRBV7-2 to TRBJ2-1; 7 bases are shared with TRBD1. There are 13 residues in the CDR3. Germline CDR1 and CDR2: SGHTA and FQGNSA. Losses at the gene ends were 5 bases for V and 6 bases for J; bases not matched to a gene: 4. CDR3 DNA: TGTGCCAGCAGCGGATGGGACAGCAATGAGCAGTTCTTC. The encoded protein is CASSGWDSNEQFF.

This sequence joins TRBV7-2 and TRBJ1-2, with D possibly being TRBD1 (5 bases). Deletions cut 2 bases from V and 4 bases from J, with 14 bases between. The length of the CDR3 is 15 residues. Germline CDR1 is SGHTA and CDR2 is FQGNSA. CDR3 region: CASSLTSRDGYGYTF. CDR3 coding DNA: TGTGCCAGCAGCTTAACGAGCAGGGACGGCTATGGCTACACCTTC. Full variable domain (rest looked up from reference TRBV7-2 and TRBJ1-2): GAGVSQSPSNKVTEKGKDVELRCDPISGHTALYWYRQSLGQGLEFLIYFQGNSAPDKSGLPSDRFSAERTGGSVSTLTIQRTQQEDSAVYLCASSLTSRDGYGYTFGSGTRLTVV.

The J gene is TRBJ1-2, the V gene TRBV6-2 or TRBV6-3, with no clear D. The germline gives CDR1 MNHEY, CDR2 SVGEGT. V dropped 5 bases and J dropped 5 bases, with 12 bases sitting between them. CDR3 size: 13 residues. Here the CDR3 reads CASSRGIGYGYTF. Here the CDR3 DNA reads TGTGCCAGCAGTAGAGGCATTGGATATGGCTACACCTTC.

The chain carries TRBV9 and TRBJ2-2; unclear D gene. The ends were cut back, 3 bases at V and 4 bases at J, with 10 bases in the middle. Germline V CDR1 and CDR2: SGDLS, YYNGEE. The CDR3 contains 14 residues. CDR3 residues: CASSERTVTGELFF. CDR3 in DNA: TGTGCCAGCAGCGAGAGGACCGTCACCGGGGAGCTGTTTTTT.